The source of this TCR beta chain is a study of blood T cell repertoires in COVID-19. The junction had 2 bases not matched to a gene; V was cut back by 5 bases and J by 4 bases. Germline assignment: CDR1 KGHSH and CDR2 LQKENI. The CDR3 runs 13 residues. Repertoires were generated with immunoSEQ multiplex PCR, while TCRdb's copy carries only in-frame clones and drops some. The sample contains over 300,000 clones, about 84% of which appear only once. The chain couples TRBV18 to TRBJ1-2; TRBD1 matches 9 bases. The sequence came from a woman aged 50 to 60 with acute or convalescent COVID-19. The sequenced sample consisted of peripheral blood. The CDR3 bases are TGTGCCAGCTCAGAGGGACAGGGCTATGGCTACACCTTC. Translating it yields CASSEGQGYGYTF.